A selection of T cell receptor beta chains follows, all from one sample in a study of post-analysis software for immune sequencing data. TCRdb fed the PCR reads into MiXCR, producing one record per CDR3 protein. The table shows roughly 670,000 distinct CDR3 sequences, with around 60% occurring only once. Sequenced material: blood. These receptors all stem from a girl aged 2 to 10 with multiple sclerosis. Both conserved end residues are part of each CDR3. The D gene is left open where the match is weak. Clone sizes are given selectively: once, few, many, or a class where the clone is expanded.

clone_size: -; d_call: -; v_call: TRBV5-5; j_call: TRBJ2-7; cdr3_aa: CANSSLSFIGYEQYF; cdr3_nt: TGTGCCAACAGCTCCTTAAGCTTCATAGGCTACGAGCAGTACTTC
clone_size: -; d_call: -; v_call: TRBV12-3/TRBV12-4; j_call: TRBJ2-5; cdr3_aa: CASSPIGGSQETQYF; cdr3_nt: TGTGCCAGCAGTCCCATTGGGGGGTCCCAAGAGACCCAGTACTTC
clone_size: -; d_call: -; v_call: TRBV11-3; j_call: TRBJ2-1; cdr3_aa: CASSSQNEQFF; cdr3_nt: TGTGCCAGCAGCTCTCAAAATGAGCAGTTCTTC
clone_size: few; d_call: -; v_call: TRBV5-1; j_call: TRBJ2-5; cdr3_aa: CASSPGEPKTQYF; cdr3_nt: TGCGCCAGCAGCCCAGGGGAACCCAAGACCCAGTACTTC
clone_size: -; d_call: -; v_call: TRBV20-1; j_call: TRBJ1-2; cdr3_aa: CSARDSLGGYTF; cdr3_nt: TGCAGTGCCAGAGACAGTCTCGGTGGCTACACCTTC
clone_size: few; d_call: -; v_call: TRBV14; j_call: TRBJ2-7; cdr3_aa: CASSQADLTYEQYF; cdr3_nt: TGTGCCAGCAGCCAAGCCGACTTAACCTACGAGCAGTACTTC
clone_size: -; d_call: -; v_call: TRBV20-1; j_call: TRBJ2-7; cdr3_aa: CSARDWDPASYEQYF; cdr3_nt: TGCAGTGCTAGAGATTGGGACCCGGCCTCCTACGAGCAGTACTTC
clone_size: -; d_call: TRBD1; v_call: TRBV20-1; j_call: TRBJ1-2; cdr3_aa: CSAPTGSPNYGYTF; cdr3_nt: TGCAGTGCTCCGACAGGGTCTCCCAACTATGGCTACACCTTC
clone_size: few; d_call: TRBD2; v_call: TRBV5-1; j_call: TRBJ2-7; cdr3_aa: CASSFSGGAYEQYF; cdr3_nt: TGCGCCAGCAGCTTCTCGGGGGGGGCCTACGAGCAGTACTTC
clone_size: -; d_call: TRBD1; v_call: TRBV5-1; j_call: TRBJ2-7; cdr3_aa: CASSGTGKTYEQYF; cdr3_nt: TGCGCCAGCAGCGGGACAGGCAAAACCTACGAGCAGTACTTC
clone_size: once; d_call: -; v_call: TRBV11-2; j_call: TRBJ2-3; cdr3_aa: CASSLAPGLGDTQYF; cdr3_nt: TGTGCCAGCAGCTTAGCTCCGGGACTTGGAGATACGCAGTATTTT
clone_size: few; d_call: -; v_call: TRBV10-3; j_call: TRBJ2-7; cdr3_aa: CAISGGYEQYF; cdr3_nt: TGTGCCATCAGTGGGGGCTACGAGCAGTACTTC
clone_size: -; d_call: -; v_call: TRBV30; j_call: TRBJ1-1; cdr3_aa: CAWSATQRTPGTEAFF; cdr3_nt: TGTGCCTGGAGTGCAACCCAGAGGACACCTGGGACTGAAGCTTTCTTT
clone_size: -; d_call: -; v_call: TRBV7-2; j_call: TRBJ1-1; cdr3_aa: CASSLGWSRMNTEAFF; cdr3_nt: TGTGCCAGCAGCTTGGGCTGGTCCAGGATGAACACTGAAGCTTTCTTT
clone_size: -; d_call: -; v_call: TRBV6-5; j_call: TRBJ2-3; cdr3_aa: CASSYSKGRVNEGSTDTQYF; cdr3_nt: TGTGCCAGCAGTTACTCGAAGGGACGGGTTAACGAGGGGTCCACAGATACGCAGTATTTT
clone_size: -; d_call: TRBD1; v_call: TRBV10-1; j_call: TRBJ2-7; cdr3_aa: CASSEWGTAYEQYF; cdr3_nt: TGCGCCAGCAGTGAGTGGGGGACAGCCTACGAGCAGTACTTC
clone_size: -; d_call: -; v_call: TRBV27; j_call: TRBJ2-7; cdr3_aa: CASAMGVSYEQYF; cdr3_nt: TGTGCCAGCGCAATGGGGGTCTCCTACGAGCAGTACTTC
clone_size: -; d_call: -; v_call: TRBV29-1; j_call: TRBJ2-3; cdr3_aa: CSVLDRLLTDTQYF; cdr3_nt: TGCAGCGTATTAGACCGTCTTCTCACAGATACGCAGTATTTT
clone_size: -; d_call: -; v_call: TRBV20-1; j_call: TRBJ2-3; cdr3_aa: CSARISGADTQYF; cdr3_nt: TGCAGTGCTAGAATTTCGGGGGCAGATACGCAGTATTTT
clone_size: -; d_call: -; v_call: TRBV2; j_call: TRBJ1-5; cdr3_aa: CASSFAGSRNNQPQHF; cdr3_nt: TGTGCCAGCAGTTTCGCCGGGTCTAGAAATAATCAGCCCCAGCATTTT
clone_size: -; d_call: -; v_call: TRBV11-2; j_call: TRBJ2-1; cdr3_aa: CASSLDRESYNEQFF; cdr3_nt: TGTGCCAGCAGCTTAGATAGGGAGTCCTACAATGAGCAGTTCTTC
clone_size: few; d_call: TRBD1; v_call: TRBV20-1; j_call: TRBJ2-5; cdr3_aa: CSATTGELWMGQETQYF; cdr3_nt: TGCAGTGCTACAACAGGGGAGTTGTGGATGGGCCAAGAGACCCAGTACTTC
clone_size: once; d_call: TRBD1; v_call: TRBV5-5; j_call: TRBJ2-7; cdr3_aa: CASRGTGPSYEQYF; cdr3_nt: TGTGCCAGCAGGGGGACAGGACCGTCCTACGAGCAGTACTTC
clone_size: -; d_call: -; v_call: TRBV12-3/TRBV12-4; j_call: TRBJ2-1; cdr3_aa: CASTESTGTNEQFF; cdr3_nt: TGTGCCAGCACCGAATCGACAGGTACCAATGAGCAGTTCTTC
clone_size: -; d_call: -; v_call: TRBV5-1; j_call: TRBJ2-3; cdr3_aa: CASSPVGGASFPYF; cdr3_nt: TGCGCCAGCAGCCCGGTCGGCGGGGCCTCTTTTCCGTATTTT
clone_size: -; d_call: -; v_call: TRBV7-6; j_call: TRBJ2-1; cdr3_aa: CASSSATMPNEQFF; cdr3_nt: TGTGCCAGCAGCTCTGCGACTATGCCCAATGAGCAGTTCTTC
clone_size: many; d_call: TRBD1; v_call: TRBV20-1; j_call: TRBJ2-5; cdr3_aa: CSARSPGQGPETQYF; cdr3_nt: TGCAGTGCTAGAAGCCCGGGACAGGGTCCCGAGACCCAGTACTTC
clone_size: few; d_call: -; v_call: TRBV12-3/TRBV12-4; j_call: TRBJ2-3; cdr3_aa: CASSFGLGADTQYF; cdr3_nt: TGTGCCAGCAGTTTCGGTTTGGGGGCAGATACGCAGTATTTT
clone_size: -; d_call: -; v_call: TRBV7-2; j_call: TRBJ2-5; cdr3_aa: CASSRDYLQETQYF; cdr3_nt: TGTGCCAGCAGCCGAGACTATCTCCAAGAGACCCAGTACTTC
clone_size: few; d_call: TRBD1; v_call: TRBV4-1; j_call: TRBJ2-5; cdr3_aa: CASSQERTGGETQYF; cdr3_nt: TGCGCCAGCAGCCAAGAACGGACAGGGGGAGAGACCCAGTACTTC
clone_size: few; d_call: -; v_call: TRBV6-6; j_call: TRBJ2-1; cdr3_aa: CASSYRDPEQFF; cdr3_nt: TGTGCCAGCAGTTACAGGGACCCCGAGCAGTTCTTC
clone_size: -; d_call: -; v_call: TRBV10-3; j_call: TRBJ2-1; cdr3_aa: CAINGRGRNSDEQFF; cdr3_nt: TGTGCCATCAACGGGAGGGGGCGGAATTCCGATGAGCAGTTCTTC
clone_size: -; d_call: -; v_call: TRBV7-9; j_call: TRBJ2-1; cdr3_aa: CASGEGRFYNEQFF; cdr3_nt: TGTGCCAGTGGCGAGGGGAGGTTCTACAATGAGCAGTTCTTC
clone_size: few; d_call: -; v_call: TRBV29-1; j_call: TRBJ2-1; cdr3_aa: CSVTYGTSNEQFF; cdr3_nt: TGCAGCGTTACCTACGGGACATCAAATGAGCAGTTCTTC
clone_size: -; d_call: TRBD2; v_call: TRBV28; j_call: TRBJ2-1; cdr3_aa: CASSCAGLACYNEQFF; cdr3_nt: TGTGCCAGCAGTTGTGCGGGACTAGCGTGTTACAATGAGCAGTTCTTC
clone_size: few; d_call: -; v_call: TRBV12-3/TRBV12-4; j_call: TRBJ1-5; cdr3_aa: CASSTATRMGNQPQHF; cdr3_nt: TGTGCCAGCTCCACCGCCACAAGGATGGGCAATCAGCCCCAGCATTTT
clone_size: -; d_call: TRBD2; v_call: TRBV10-1; j_call: TRBJ2-2; cdr3_aa: CASSGRLSGELFF; cdr3_nt: TGCGCCAGCAGCGGGAGGCTCTCCGGGGAGCTGTTTTTT
clone_size: -; d_call: -; v_call: TRBV20-1; j_call: TRBJ2-5; cdr3_aa: CSASSGADLQETQYF; cdr3_nt: TGCAGTGCTAGCTCCGGGGCCGACCTCCAAGAGACCCAGTACTTC
clone_size: -; d_call: -; v_call: TRBV10-3; j_call: TRBJ2-1; cdr3_aa: CAISEGRGYNEQFF; cdr3_nt: TGTGCCATCAGTGAAGGCAGGGGCTACAATGAGCAGTTCTTC
clone_size: -; d_call: TRBD2; v_call: TRBV12-3/TRBV12-4; j_call: TRBJ2-5; cdr3_aa: CASSFSQREVSETQYF; cdr3_nt: TGTGCCAGCAGTTTCTCCCAGCGGGAGGTGTCGGAGACCCAGTACTTC
clone_size: -; d_call: -; v_call: TRBV3-1; j_call: TRBJ2-7; cdr3_aa: CASSRGDTSYEQYF; cdr3_nt: TGTGCCAGCAGCCGGGGGGACACCTCCTACGAGCAGTACTTC
clone_size: -; d_call: TRBD1; v_call: TRBV7-9; j_call: TRBJ1-2; cdr3_aa: CASSPRAGGTDGYTF; cdr3_nt: TGTGCCAGCAGCCCCCGGGCAGGGGGCACGGATGGCTACACTTTC
clone_size: -; d_call: TRBD2; v_call: TRBV9; j_call: TRBJ2-5; cdr3_aa: CASSVAGAGGLETQYF; cdr3_nt: TGTGCCAGCAGCGTAGCAGGAGCGGGGGGGCTGGAGACCCAGTACTTC
clone_size: -; d_call: TRBD2; v_call: TRBV7-6; j_call: TRBJ2-1; cdr3_aa: CASSPRTSRDEQFF; cdr3_nt: TGTGCCAGCAGCCCAAGGACTAGTAGGGATGAGCAGTTCTTC
clone_size: -; d_call: -; v_call: TRBV6-1; j_call: TRBJ2-5; cdr3_aa: CATRWSPQETQYF; cdr3_nt: TGTGCCACCAGGTGGAGCCCCCAAGAGACCCAGTACTTC
clone_size: -; d_call: -; v_call: TRBV5-1; j_call: TRBJ2-5; cdr3_aa: CASSRTGTLTQYF; cdr3_nt: TGCGCCAGCAGCCGGACGGGAACCCTGACCCAGTACTTC
clone_size: -; d_call: -; v_call: TRBV20-1; j_call: TRBJ2-3; cdr3_aa: CSAVAPSDTQYF; cdr3_nt: TGCAGTGCCGTAGCACCCTCGGATACGCAGTATTTT
clone_size: -; d_call: TRBD1; v_call: TRBV20-1; j_call: TRBJ2-7; cdr3_aa: CSARDSTGGGNEQYF; cdr3_nt: TGCAGTGCTAGAGATTCCACAGGGGGAGGAAACGAGCAGTACTTC
clone_size: -; d_call: -; v_call: TRBV19; j_call: TRBJ2-1; cdr3_aa: CASSIGPEQFF; cdr3_nt: TGTGCCAGTAGTATAGGCCCCGAGCAGTTCTTC
clone_size: -; d_call: -; v_call: TRBV5-1; j_call: TRBJ2-7; cdr3_aa: CASSGEGSSAYYEQYF; cdr3_nt: TGCGCCAGCAGCGGGGAAGGGAGCTCTGCCTACTACGAGCAGTACTTC
clone_size: once; d_call: -; v_call: TRBV4-1; j_call: TRBJ1-2; cdr3_aa: CASSQVPGSGNYGYTF; cdr3_nt: TGCGCCAGCAGCCAAGTGCCAGGGTCTGGAAACTATGGCTACACCTTC